This T cell receptor beta chain was found in a study of cytomegalovirus exposure and HLA in healthy donors. Study information: About 83 million unique TCRs from HLA-typed donors made up an early data release.

The PCR was carried out with 60 Vbeta primers and 13 Jbeta primers. Profiling relied on immunoSEQ multiplex PCR, and the TCRdb table lists in-frame clones only, not all of them. The table has some 120,000 clones, 9% to 10% seen once. This clone was detected only a few times. CDR1 and CDR2 (germline): SGHDT, YYEEEE. This CDR3 contains 17 residues. Losses at the gene ends were 0 bases for V and 3 bases for J; bases not matched to a gene: 11. The chain combines TRBV5-6 with TRBJ2-7, with 8 bases identical to TRBD1. This TCR derives from a young man in good health and CMV-seronegative. The sample was PBMCs. CDR3 residues: CASSLGGRRTGNYEQYF. The DNA of the CDR3 is TGTGCCAGCAGCTTGGGTGGGCGCCGGACAGGGAACTACGAGCAGTACTTC.